The present T cell receptor (beta chain) was sequenced within a study of control samples from healthy donors and cancer patients. Produced via immunoSEQ multiplex PCR; TCRdb's table is partial and in-frame only. Found here are about 180,000 clones, 85% to 90% of them singletons; the top ten hold about 1.4%. This CDR3 has 12 amino acids. From germline, CDR1 is MNHEY and CDR2 SMNVEV (reference sequence). V was clipped by 6 bases and J by 8 bases; unmatched bases: 5. The chain combines TRBV27 with TRBJ1-2; 8 bases map to TRBD1. Sequences were obtained from blood. The receptor was isolated from a woman aged 50 to 65 in good health. The chain's CDR3 is CASSQTGEGYTF. CDR3 DNA: TGTGCCAGCAGCCAGACAGGGGAAGGCTACACCTTC.